These 10 T cell receptor beta chains originate from one sample sequenced in a study of cytomegalovirus exposure and HLA in healthy donors. The PCR ran on 60 Vbeta and 13 Jbeta primers. Libraries were prepared by immunoSEQ multiplex PCR; TCRdb keeps only in-frame clonotypes and omits some of them. Altogether about 97,000 clones are present, about a tenth being singletons, with the ten largest covering roughly 4.7%. The sequenced material came from PBMCs. The receptors derive from a middle-aged man in good health and CMV-seropositive.

Only a few counts were recorded for this clone. The chain couples TRBV29-1 to TRBJ1-2; perhaps TRBD1 as D (5 bases). CDR3 length equals 15 residues. The V gene's germline CDR1 is SQVTM and CDR2 ANQGSEA. With 0 bases removed from V and 6 bases from J, the gap between germline ends came to 17 bases. The CDR3 sequence is CSVEDPSRVGDGYTF. CDR3 nucleotides: TGCAGCGTTGAAGACCCTTCCAGGGTTGGGGATGGCTACACCTTC.

The gene calls are TRBV4-3 and TRBJ2-7; 10 nucleotides match TRBD1. Germline V lookup: CDR1 LGHNA, CDR2 YSLEER. Unmatched junction bases numbered 4, after V lost 0 bases and J lost 2 bases. CDR3 length: 16 residues. The CDR3 spells CASSQDGGQGTYEQYF. The CDR3 coding sequence is TGCGCCAGCAGCCAAGATGGGGGACAGGGGACCTACGAGCAGTACTTC.

The genes are TRBV5-1 and TRBJ2-3; possible D gene TRBD1, 6 bases. Trimming removed 4 bases from V and 8 bases from J, with 14 bases in between. The CDR3 totals 13 residues. Germline lookup yields CDR1 SGHRS and CDR2 YFSETQ. The CDR3 is CASSVQGTATQYF. The CDR3 DNA is TGCGCCAGCAGCGTCCAGGGGACGGCTACGCAGTATTTT.

This clone has a handful of counts. The gene calls are TRBV6-6 and TRBJ2-1, with 13 bases lining up with TRBD2. The length of the CDR3 is 15 residues. Germline lookup yields CDR1 MNHNY and CDR2 SVGAGI (reference sequence). Unmatched junction bases numbered 6, after V lost 5 bases and J lost 8 bases. The CDR3 loop reads CASSPLAGGPYEQFF. Here the CDR3 DNA reads TGTGCCAGCAGTCCACTAGCGGGAGGGCCTTATGAGCAGTTCTTC.

This clone has a count of ten or more. J is TRBJ1-6 and V is TRBV27; maybe TRBD1 (5 bases). This CDR3 spans 14 amino acids. The germline V and J ends were trimmed by 8 bases and 5 bases, with 13 bases remaining between them. From germline, CDR1 is MNHEY and CDR2 SMNVEV (reference sequence). This CDR3 is CASSLAGHNSPLHF. The DNA of the CDR3 is TGTGCCAGCTCCCTGGCAGGGCATAATTCACCCCTCCACTTT.

There are a few counts of this clone. This chain joins TRBV7-9 and TRBJ1-1, with a tentative D call TRBD1 (6 bases). Germline assignment: CDR1 SEHNR and CDR2 FQNEAQ (reference sequence). Trimming removed 5 bases from V and 10 bases from J, with 11 bases in between. The CDR3 length is 11 residues. DNA for the CDR3: TGTGCCAGCAGCCCGGGACAAAGAGCTTTCTTT. It yields the protein CASSPGQRAFF.

The CDR3 sequence: CASSQGLAGYYEQYF. The DNA of the CDR3 is TGCGCCAGCAGCCAGGGACTAGCGGGGTACTACGAGCAGTACTTC. The chain joins TRBV4-3 to TRBJ2-7; 13 bases are shared with TRBD2. The J segment lost 3 bases and the V segment lost 3 bases, leaving 2 bases of the junction unmatched. The germline V gene has CDR1 LGHNA and CDR2 YSLEER. CDR3 length: 15 amino acids.

The CDR3 here is CASSPHGQAPRSSYNSPLHF. Here the CDR3 DNA reads TGTGCCAGCAGTCCTCACGGACAGGCTCCGAGGAGCTCCTATAATTCACCCCTCCACTTT. The genes are TRBV27 and TRBJ1-6; the match to TRBD1 covers 7 bases. CDR1 and CDR2 from the germline V gene are MNHEY and SMNVEV (reference sequence). The junction had 16 bases not matched to a gene; V was cut back by 5 bases and J by 0 bases. This CDR3 is 20 amino acids long.

V usage is TRBV5-4 and J usage is TRBJ2-5; the match to TRBD1 covers 11 bases. The CDR3 has 16 residues. CDR1 is SGHNT and CDR2 is YYREEE in the germline V gene (reference sequence). The V gene end was trimmed by 2 bases and the J gene end by 4 bases; junction bases not matched to a gene: 7. Here the CDR3 reads CASSLAGQGGLETQYF. CDR3 DNA: TGTGCCAGCAGCTTAGCGGGACAGGGGGGTTTAGAGACCCAGTACTTC.

The V and J genes are TRBV7-9 and TRBJ2-7; 10 bases agree with TRBD2. Trimming removed 9 bases from V and 3 bases from J; junction bases left unmatched: 8. The CDR3 loop spans 14 amino acids. The germline CDR1 and CDR2 sequences are SEHNR and FQNEAQ (reference sequence). CDR3 loop: CARNLAGEIYEQYF. CDR3 DNA sequence: TGTGCCAGGAATCTAGCGGGAGAGATCTACGAGCAGTACTTC.